This entry is about one T cell receptor (beta chain). This clonotype was recorded a few times. The antigen this receptor binds is unknown. The record has no base qualities; no much larger clone is one base away. What the time point label conveys for this sample: 45 days after influenza vaccine administration. Library construction relied on RT-PCR. For sequencing, an Illumina HiSeq 2500 was employed. The public sequencing data were trimmed at Q25 with fastp and processed into clonotypes with MiXCR by TCRdb, which kept only in-frame beta chains. Rows matching on CDR3 protein sequence are summarized as one entry with the most common DNA and genes. Across this sample there are approximately 530,000 distinct CDR3 sequences, with 10% to 15% seen only once. The leading ten clones occupy under 15% of the sample. These data belong to a study of response to subunit inactivated influenza vaccine listed by TCRdb under 2018. Some background on the complete study: The study used deep quantitative T cell receptor repertoire profiling to track responses to a trivalent subunit inactivated influenza vaccine.

V is cut by 2 bases and J by 2 bases, and the space between the germline ends is 13 bases. The germline V gene supplies CDR1 MNHEY and CDR2 SVGEGT. The CDR3 sequence holds 16 residues, the cysteine and phenylalanine included. CDR3 DNA only is kept here, 48 bases in frame from base 1. Broad study findings and their caveats: According to the authors, only a limited number of new T cells may be recruited by each seasonal influenza vaccination.

The sequenced sample was PBMCs from blood, obtained 40 to 50 days after vaccination. The sequence is built from TRBV6-2 or TRBV6-3 and TRBJ2-1; the D gene cannot be resolved reliably. The origin of this receptor is a man between 50 and 59 years old who received an inactivated influenza vaccine. Donor details come from another sample of the same person, matched by shared clones. The DNA is TGTGCCAGCAGTTACCCGTTGCCAGGTACCTACAATGAGCAGTTCTTC. The translation is CASSYPLPGTYNEQFF.